The 29 T cell receptor beta chains below were found in one sample sequenced in a study of blood T cell repertoires in COVID-19. Clones were read by immunoSEQ multiplex PCR, and TCRdb kept only the in-frame ones, dropping some. The sample shows around 300,000 clones, roughly 88% of them seen only once. Sequencing was done on a sample of peripheral blood. These receptors were collected from a woman in her thirties with active or convalescent COVID-19.

The CDR3 DNA reads as TGTGCCAGTAGTCGGACAGCGCCTAATAACTATGGCTACACCTTC. This codes for CASSRTAPNNYGYTF. This chain uses TRBV19 with TRBJ1-2; D might be TRBD1 (6 bases). CDR3 size: 15 residues. Trimming pared 5 bases from V and 1 base from J, leaving 14 bases between. Germline V lookup: CDR1 LNHDA, CDR2 SQIVND (reference sequence).

The rearrangement uses TRBV19 and TRBJ2-2; TRBD1 aligns across 11 bases. Trimming at V came to 4 bases and at J to 6 bases, leaving 1 base not matched to a gene. The CDR3 totals 14 residues. Looked up from germline, CDR1 is LNHDA and CDR2 is SQIVND (reference sequence). DNA for the CDR3: TGTGCCAGTAGTACGGGACAGGGGGCCGGGGAGCTGTTTTTT. Translating gives CASSTGQGAGELFF.

The genes are TRBV13 and TRBJ2-3; TRBD1 matches 7 bases. The germline CDR1 and CDR2 sequences are PRHDT and FYEKMQ (reference sequence). The CDR3 totals 13 residues. Losses at the gene ends were 6 bases for V and 5 bases for J; bases not matched to a gene: 5. For the CDR3, the DNA is TGTGCCAGCAGGGGACAGAACGAAGATACGCAGTATTTT. Its translation is CASRGQNEDTQYF.

The chain employs TRBV27 and TRBJ1-6, with a possible D match to TRBD1 (5 bases). The CDR3 extends over 14 amino acids. V lost 6 bases and J lost 8, with 14 bases in between. Per germline, CDR1 MNHEY and CDR2 SMNVEV (reference sequence). The CDR3 loop reads CASSFAGVDSPLHF. CDR3 DNA: TGTGCCAGCAGCTTCGCGGGGGTAGATTCACCCCTCCACTTT.

There are a few counts of this clone. The rearrangement joins TRBV5-1 to TRBJ1-2; D gene uncertain. Germline values: CDR1 SGHRS, CDR2 YFSETQ. The ends were cut back, 4 bases at V and 4 bases at J, with 14 bases in the middle. This CDR3 is built from 14 residues. CDR3 residues: CASSGETPAYGYTF. For the CDR3, the DNA is TGCGCCAGCAGCGGGGAGACTCCCGCCTATGGCTACACCTTC.

The chain carries TRBV20-1 and TRBJ2-2; TRBD2 aligns across 8 bases. This CDR3 contains 15 residues. V lost 3 bases, J lost 7 bases, and 10 bases stayed unmatched. Per germline, CDR1 DFQATT and CDR2 SNEGSKA (reference sequence). CDR3 DNA: TGCAGTGCTAGTCGGGGGGGCCGAGTCGACGGGGAGCTGTTTTTT. Its protein product is CSASRGGRVDGELFF.

V is TRBV7-9 and J is TRBJ2-3; 9 bases fit TRBD2. The CDR3 covers 16 residues. Germline V CDR1 and CDR2: SEHNR, FQNEAQ (reference sequence). The V segment lost 0 bases and the J segment 4 bases; nucleotides outside the gene matches: 5. The CDR3 reads CASSLAGTSFPDTQYF. The CDR3 region has the DNA TGTGCCAGCAGCTTAGCAGGGACTAGCTTCCCAGATACGCAGTATTTT.

V is TRBV5-6 and J is TRBJ1-4; D is uncertain. Trimming shortened V by 1 base and J by 4 bases, and 8 bases separated the two germline ends. Germline V gene sequence: CDR1 SGHDT, CDR2 YYEEEE. The CDR3 is 14 residues long. The CDR3, as DNA: TGTGCCAGCAGCTTGAGAGGAATTAATGAAAAACTGTTTTTT. It is translated as CASSLRGINEKLFF.

The V and J genes are TRBV6-6 and TRBJ1-5, with 10 bases identical to TRBD1. Germline CDR1 and CDR2: MNHNY and SVGAGI (reference sequence). V lost 5 bases to trimming and J lost 2 bases; unmatched junction nucleotides: 12. CDR3 length: 18 residues. For the CDR3, the DNA is TGTGCCAGCAGTCCCCTGACAGGGGGCTATCTTGGCAATCAGCCCCAGCATTTT. Amino acid sequence: CASSPLTGGYLGNQPQHF.

CDR3 nucleotide sequence: TGTGCCAGCAGCCAACCGACAGGGATAGGGCAGTACTTC. The encoded protein is CASSQPTGIGQYF. J is TRBJ2-7 and V is TRBV3-1 (or the pseudogene TRBV3-2); 7 nucleotides match TRBD1. With 2 bases clipped from V and 9 bases from J, the junction kept 7 bases outside the gene matches. The CDR3 consists of 13 residues. Germline-derived CDR1 and CDR2 are LGHDT and YNNKEL (reference sequence).

This sequence joins TRBV12-3 or TRBV12-4 and TRBJ1-6; no definite D call. The CDR3 extends over 12 amino acids. Trimming shortened V by 3 bases and J by 8 bases, and 5 bases separated the two germline ends. The CDR3 DNA is TGTGCCAGCAGTTTGGCACATTCACCCCTCCACTTT. Its protein product is CASSLAHSPLHF.

The chain uses TRBV27 and TRBJ1-5; 9 nucleotides align to TRBD1. This CDR3 is 15 amino acids long. V lost 5 bases, J lost 4 bases, and 6 bases stayed unmatched. CDR1 and CDR2 from the germline V gene are MNHEY and SMNVEV (reference sequence). The DNA of the CDR3 is TGTGCCAGCAGTCCGGGACAGGGACAAAATCAGCCCCAGCATTTT. Protein product: CASSPGQGQNQPQHF.

The chain joins TRBV7-8 to TRBJ2-3; weak D call: TRBD2 (6 bases). Germline V gene lookup returns CDR1 SGHVS and CDR2 FQNEAQ. Trimming left V 3 bases short and J 0 bases short, with 13 bases between. The CDR3 is 16 amino acids. The chain's CDR3 is CASSFSWSGSTDTQYF. The CDR3 DNA is TGTGCCAGCAGCTTCTCTTGGAGCGGGAGCACAGATACGCAGTATTTT.

The chain joins TRBV28 to TRBJ2-5; possibly TRBD2 for D (7 bases). V lost 8 bases, J lost 0 bases, and 22 bases lay in between. There are 17 residues in the CDR3. CDR1 and CDR2 (germline): MDHEN, SYDVKM. CDR3 region: CASWGVTGGYYQETQYF. The CDR3 DNA sequence: TGTGCCAGCTGGGGTGTTACGGGGGGCTACTACCAAGAGACCCAGTACTTC.

The chain joins TRBV5-6 to TRBJ1-1, with 8 positions matching TRBD1. V lost 2 bases and J lost 0; bases outside the gene matches: 6. The CDR3 loop spans 16 amino acids. Germline loops: CDR1 SGHDT, CDR2 YYEEEE. CDR3 loop: CASSFRTGHMNTEAFF. CDR3 DNA: TGTGCCAGCAGCTTCCGGACAGGGCACATGAACACTGAAGCTTTCTTT.

The CDR3 bases are TGTGCCTGGAGGGCAAGAGGTGTGAACACTGAAGCTTTCTTT. This encodes CAWRARGVNTEAFF. This rearrangement joins TRBV30 to TRBJ1-1, with no clear D. V shed 3 bases and J shed 0 bases, with 11 bases lying between them. Germline CDR1 is GTSNPN and CDR2 is SVGIG (reference sequence). The CDR3 runs to 14 residues.

About this clone: Since the CDR3 does not end with the conserved phenylalanine or tryptophan, this likely comes from a read error. No DNA is shown, since the ends of the CDR3 on it are uncertain; the CDR3 is the one TCRdb lists. The V and J genes are TRBV12-2 and TRBJ1-1. TRBV12-2 is a pseudogene segment. The CDR3 length is 11 residues, termini included. The chain's CDR3 is CASRSLSFKVS.

This clone showed up just once. The CDR3: CASSLRTGRGDNQPQHF. CDR3 nucleotide sequence: TGTGCCAGTAGTCTCAGGACAGGACGCGGGGACAATCAGCCCCAGCATTTT. The chain recombines TRBV19 with TRBJ1-5; TRBD1 matches 7 bases. The CDR3 has 17 amino acids. Germline V gene lookup returns CDR1 LNHDA and CDR2 SQIVND (reference sequence). The ends lost 5 bases at V and 3 bases at J; junction bases unmatched: 13.

The rearrangement joins TRBV15 to TRBJ1-2; 7 nucleotides match TRBD1. Unmatched junction bases numbered 8, after V lost 5 bases and J lost 2 bases. This CDR3 contains 15 residues. Per germline, CDR1 LNHNV and CDR2 YYDKDF (reference sequence). CDR3 DNA: TGTGCCACCAGCCCCGACAGGGCCCTAAACTATGGCTACACCTTC. Its translation is CATSPDRALNYGYTF.

The chain combines TRBV2 with TRBJ1-5, with 7 positions matching TRBD1. The V and J ends lost 2 bases and 4 bases, in that order; junction bases with no gene match: 11. Germline lookup yields CDR1 SNHLY and CDR2 FYNNEI. The CDR3 loop spans 17 amino acids. Here the CDR3 reads CASSESGGRGKNQPQHF. CDR3 DNA sequence: TGTGCCAGCAGTGAATCAGGGGGAAGGGGTAAAAATCAGCCCCAGCATTTT.

This clone was detected only once. V gene TRBV3-1 (or the pseudogene TRBV3-2) combines with J gene TRBJ2-5, with D possibly being TRBD2 (6 bases). Per the germline V gene, CDR1 is LGHDT and CDR2 is YNNKEL (reference sequence). The germline V and J ends were trimmed by 3 bases and 0 bases, with 20 bases remaining between them. This CDR3 spans 18 amino acids. CDR3 residues: CASSHISEGIFYQETQYF. The CDR3 DNA sequence: TGTGCCAGCAGCCATATTTCGGAGGGGATCTTTTACCAAGAGACCCAGTACTTC.

The genes are TRBV7-8 and TRBJ2-7, with a weak D call TRBD2 (5 bases). Germline CDR1 SGHVS, CDR2 FQNEAQ. Trimming removed 3 bases from V and 0 bases from J, with 6 bases in between. The CDR3 is 13 residues long. The CDR3 DNA sequence: TGTGCCAGCAGCTTCGGGATCTCCTACGAGCAGTACTTC. Translated, it gives CASSFGISYEQYF.

The CDR3 DNA is TGTGCCAGCAGTGATAACACCCAGGGAACTGGAAACACCATATATTTT. This encodes CASSDNTQGTGNTIYF. The chain carries TRBV9 and TRBJ1-3, with D possibly TRBD1 on 5 matching bases. The germline CDR1 and CDR2 sequences are SGDLS and YYNGEE. The CDR3 extends over 16 amino acids. The V gene lost 5 bases and the J gene lost 2 bases, with 17 bases spanning the gap.

The chain links TRBV27 to TRBJ1-2; D may be TRBD1 (5 bases). Between the trimmed V and J ends, which lost 5 bases and 4 bases, there was a span of 14 bases. In germline, CDR1 is MNHEY, CDR2 SMNVEV (reference sequence). This CDR3 spans 14 amino acids. CDR3 DNA: TGTGCCAGCAGTCCCCATCGACAGACCTATGGCTACACCTTC. Translated: CASSPHRQTYGYTF.

This clone was found a few times. The rearrangement links TRBV5-1 to TRBJ1-3; 9 nucleotides match TRBD1. V gave up 4 bases and J gave up 4 bases; unmatched junction bases: 9. The CDR3 runs 16 residues. Per germline, CDR1 SGHRS and CDR2 YFSETQ. The CDR3 DNA sequence: TGCGCCAGCAGCCCTCAGGGACAGGGAGACGGAAACACCATATATTTT. Its translation is CASSPQGQGDGNTIYF.

The chain combines TRBV4-2 with TRBJ2-3, with 16 nucleotides matching TRBD2. Germline values: CDR1 LGHNA, CDR2 YNFKEQ. Trimming removed 5 bases from V and 4 bases from J; junction bases left unmatched: 6. The CDR3 contains 17 residues. The CDR3 nucleotides read TGTGCCAGCAGCACGTCCGGGACTAGCGGGGGGGCAGATACGCAGTATTTT. It translates to CASSTSGTSGGADTQYF.

The chain links TRBV6-2 or TRBV6-3 to TRBJ1-4; 10 bases map to TRBD1. V shed 4 bases, J shed 8 bases, and the junction held 7 bases outside the gene matches. The germline CDR1 and CDR2 sequences are MNHEY and SVGEGT. The CDR3 is 15 residues long. Here the CDR3 reads CASSSDRGREEKLFF. The CDR3 nucleotides are TGTGCCAGCAGTTCTGACAGGGGGCGAGAGGAAAAACTGTTTTTT.

The chain combines TRBV7-2 with TRBJ2-7; the match to TRBD1 covers 8 bases. Germline V gene sequence: CDR1 SGHTA, CDR2 FQGNSA. J was trimmed by 3 bases and V by 1 base; bases with no gene match: 8. The CDR3 has 16 amino acids. CDR3 protein: CASSLDPRTGSYEQYF. DNA for the CDR3: TGTGCCAGCAGCTTAGACCCCCGGACAGGGAGCTACGAGCAGTACTTC.

V and J are TRBV7-9 and TRBJ2-4, with 8 bases that match TRBD1. Germline assignment: CDR1 SEHNR and CDR2 FQNEAQ (reference sequence). There are 17 residues in the CDR3. J was trimmed by 2 bases and V by 6 bases; bases with no gene match: 12. CDR3 sequence: CASSKVSGGVSKNIQYF. The CDR3 region has the DNA TGTGCCAGCAGTAAAGTGTCAGGGGGCGTTTCCAAAAACATTCAGTACTTC.